Below, 27 T cell receptor beta chains from the same sample are listed, as sequenced in a study of identical twins. Each CDR3 protein is one row after TCRdb ran MiXCR on the 5' RACE reads. The sample shows 600,000 to 700,000 distinct CDR3 sequences, over 20% of them seen only once. This sample was shared with a second study, whose subject was T cells expressing NK-cell markers.

Input material: PBMCs. The receptors originated from a woman younger than 35 in good health.

The genes are TRBV7-9 and TRBJ1-1; D call uncertain. Trimming removed 5 bases from V and 0 bases from J, with 13 bases in between. The germline CDR1 and CDR2 sequences are SEHNR and FQNEAQ (reference sequence). The CDR3 totals 15 residues. The CDR3 region has the DNA TGTGCCAGCAGCAAGAATTTGGGTATGAACACTGAAGCTTTCTTT. Protein sequence: CASSKNLGMNTEAFF.

The chain has TRBV7-2 and TRBJ2-2; 9 bases are shared with TRBD2. With 0 bases clipped from V and 1 base from J, the junction kept 0 bases outside the gene matches. Germline V gene lookup returns CDR1 SGHTA and CDR2 FQGNSA. The CDR3 runs 16 residues. CDR3: CASSLASGGNTGELFF. As DNA, the CDR3 is TGTGCCAGCAGCTTAGCTAGCGGGGGGAACACCGGGGAGCTGTTTTTT.

V and J are TRBV29-1 and TRBJ1-2, with D uncertain. Germline V gene sequence: CDR1 SQVTM, CDR2 ANQGSEA. V was clipped by 4 bases and J by 10 bases, with 16 bases between them. CDR3 length: 12 residues. CDR3 sequence reads: CSVGDRNYAYTF. The CDR3 nucleotides read TGCAGCGTTGGGGATAGGAACTACGCCTACACCTTC.

This clonotype was recorded at least ten times. This chain uses TRBV12-3 or TRBV12-4 with TRBJ2-2; D unclear. Between the trimmed V and J ends, which lost 7 bases and 7 bases, there was a span of 10 bases. The CDR3 sequence is 12 residues long. The CDR3 DNA follows: TGTGCCAGCACCCCGCTGCGCGGGGAGCTGTTTTTT. As protein: CASTPLRGELFF.

Only a few counts were recorded for this clonotype. The J gene is TRBJ2-5, the V gene TRBV20-1; TRBD2 might be the D (6 bases). With 0 bases removed from V and 4 bases from J, the gap between germline ends came to 9 bases. Germline V gene lookup returns CDR1 DFQATT and CDR2 SNEGSKA (reference sequence). The CDR3 contains 13 residues. CDR3 residues: CSAREGGRETQYF. The CDR3 DNA reads TGCAGTGCTAGAGAGGGGGGTCGAGAGACCCAGTACTTC.

This chain uses TRBV20-1 with TRBJ1-1; no definite D call. The V end lost 6 bases, the J end lost 8 bases, and 10 bases lay between the germline ends. Looked up from germline, CDR1 is DFQATT and CDR2 is SNEGSKA (reference sequence). The CDR3 is 10 residues long. CDR3 sequence reads: CSAHSGEAFF. CDR3 DNA: TGCAGTGCCCACAGCGGGGAAGCTTTCTTT.

The chain is built from TRBV20-1 and TRBJ2-2, with D hard to call. Trimming removed 1 base at V and 7 bases at J, with 7 bases between. Per germline, CDR1 DFQATT and CDR2 SNEGSKA (reference sequence). The CDR3 has 12 residues. The CDR3 region has the DNA TGCAGTGCTAGAGGTCGGGTCGGGGAGCTGTTTTTT. Its translation: CSARGRVGELFF.

CDR3 sequence (DNA): TGTGCCATCACCGCGGCAGGGGTCAACGAGCAGTACTTC. Translation gives CAITAAGVNEQYF. This chain uses TRBV10-3 with TRBJ2-7, with D maybe TRBD1 (6 bases). This CDR3 is built from 13 residues. Germline assignment: CDR1 ENHRY and CDR2 SYGVKD. The germline V and J ends were trimmed by 7 bases and 5 bases, with 15 bases remaining between them.

This clonotype showed up many times. The gene calls are TRBV6-1 and TRBJ1-2; 9 positions agree with TRBD1. With 6 bases clipped from V and 4 bases from J, the junction kept 21 bases outside the gene matches. Germline V gene sequence: CDR1 MNHNS, CDR2 SASEGT. The CDR3 has 19 amino acids. The CDR3 region has the DNA TGTGCCAGCAGCACTTCTCCAGGGACAGGGATCAATCCGCCCTATGGCTACACCTTC. This codes for CASSTSPGTGINPPYGYTF.

The rearrangement links TRBV4-1 to TRBJ2-1; 10 bases agree with TRBD2. CDR3 size: 15 residues. J lost 8 bases, V lost 4 bases, and 8 bases had no gene match. The germline gives CDR1 MGHRA, CDR2 YSYEKL. This CDR3 is CASSLGLADTYEQFF. The DNA of the CDR3 is TGCGCCAGCAGCCTAGGACTAGCGGATACTTATGAGCAGTTCTTC.

The chain carries TRBV7-9 and TRBJ1-6, with no clear D. V was pared by 0 bases and J by 6 bases, with 9 bases between. CDR3 size: 15 residues. Germline CDR1 SEHNR, CDR2 FQNEAQ (reference sequence). The CDR3 region is CASSLAGLLNSPLHF. The CDR3 bases are TGTGCCAGCAGCTTAGCAGGGCTCCTTAATTCACCCCTCCACTTT.

The sample holds many counts of this clonotype. This sequence joins TRBV6-2 or TRBV6-3 and TRBJ1-1; TRBD1 might be the D (5 bases). Trimming left V 5 bases short and J 1 base short, with 17 bases between. This CDR3 spans 16 amino acids. The germline V gene has CDR1 MNHEY and CDR2 SVGEGT. CDR3 sequence (DNA): TGTGCCAGCAGTCATATACTTGGGACCCGGAACACTGAAGCTTTCTTT. This gives the protein CASSHILGTRNTEAFF.

The chain uses TRBV29-1 and TRBJ2-4, with 12 bases lining up with TRBD2. The V gene's germline CDR1 is SQVTM and CDR2 ANQGSEA. The length of the CDR3 is 18 residues. With 6 bases clipped from V and 2 bases from J, the junction kept 14 bases outside the gene matches. For the CDR3, the DNA is TGCAGCGTCACACAGATCAATCTAGCGGGGGGGACCAAAAACATTCAGTACTTC. Protein sequence: CSVTQINLAGGTKNIQYF.

The chain carries TRBV20-1 and TRBJ2-7, with D possibly matching TRBD2 (5 bases). The V end was cut by 7 bases, the J end by 3 bases, with 13 bases between. CDR1 DFQATT and CDR2 SNEGSKA come from the germline V gene (reference sequence). The CDR3 extends over 12 amino acids. CDR3: CSVPSGVYEQYF. The CDR3 DNA is TGCAGTGTTCCGTCCGGGGTCTACGAGCAGTACTTC.

This clonotype was seen only a few times. The chain carries TRBV3-1 and TRBJ2-7, with TRBD2 identical over 9 bases. The V segment lost 4 bases and the J segment 3 bases; nucleotides outside the gene matches: 10. This CDR3 contains 16 residues. Germline assignment: CDR1 LGHDT and CDR2 YNNKEL (reference sequence). This CDR3 reads CASSPRGFSGGYEQYF. The CDR3 nucleotides are TGTGCCAGCAGCCCGAGGGGGTTTAGCGGGGGCTACGAGCAGTACTTC.

The rearrangement links TRBV15 to TRBJ2-7, with D possibly matching TRBD2 (5 bases). This CDR3 spans 15 amino acids. The V gene lost 2 bases and the J gene lost 3 bases, with 14 bases spanning the gap. CDR1 LNHNV and CDR2 YYDKDF come from the germline V gene (reference sequence). CDR3 bases: TGTGCCACCAGCAGACCATCACGGGGTCGCTACGAGCAGTACTTC. Protein: CATSRPSRGRYEQYF.

The rearrangement uses TRBV7-2 and TRBJ2-7; D may be TRBD1 (6 bases). V lost 4 bases and J lost 5, with 15 bases in between. The length of the CDR3 is 14 residues. The germline V gene has CDR1 SGHTA and CDR2 FQGNSA. CDR3 coding DNA: TGTGCCAGCAGCTCCGACAGGTCGCGGAACGAGCAGTACTTC. Its protein is CASSSDRSRNEQYF.

This chain links TRBV20-1 with TRBJ1-3; TRBD1 is a possible D gene (5 bases). V was pared by 6 bases and J by 5 bases, with 11 bases between. This CDR3 is 12 amino acids long. The V gene's germline CDR1 is DFQATT and CDR2 SNEGSKA (reference sequence). The CDR3: CSARERRNTIYF. The CDR3 DNA reads TGCAGTGCCAGGGAGAGACGAAACACCATATATTTT.

The chain employs TRBV29-1 and TRBJ2-1, with 11 bases that match TRBD2. This CDR3 region has 15 residues. With 6 bases clipped from V and 8 bases from J, the junction kept 12 bases outside the gene matches. The germline gives CDR1 SQVTM, CDR2 ANQGSEA. Here the CDR3 DNA reads TGCAGCGTAAGTACTAGCGGGAGAGTATTCCATGAGCAGTTCTTC. Translated: CSVSTSGRVFHEQFF.

This clonotype was detected only a few times. The chain is built from TRBV11-2 and TRBJ1-4; D remains unclear. The CDR3 totals 16 residues. V was shortened by 0 bases and J by 0 bases, with 8 bases between the two germline ends. CDR1 and CDR2 (germline): SGHAT, FQNNGV. The CDR3 region has the DNA TGTGCCAGCAGCTTAGATCCCCGGTCAACTAATGAAAAACTGTTTTTT. It translates to CASSLDPRSTNEKLFF.

The V and J genes are TRBV2 and TRBJ2-7; D possibly corresponds to TRBD2 (6 bases). The CDR3 is 17 amino acids. V dropped 6 bases and J dropped 0 bases, with 21 bases sitting between them. From germline, CDR1 is SNHLY and CDR2 FYNNEI. CDR3 sequence: CASRDLLSGYSSYEQYF. CDR3 in DNA: TGTGCCAGCAGGGACCTCCTTAGCGGCTATAGCTCCTACGAGCAGTACTTC. The full variable domain, completed using reference TRBV2 and TRBJ2-7, is EPEVTQTPSHQVTQMGQEVILRCVPISNHLYFYWYRQILGQKVEFLVSFYNNEISEKSEIFDDQFSVERPDGSNFTLKIRSTKLEDSAMYFCASRDLLSGYSSYEQYFGPGTRLTVT.

V gene TRBV20-1 combines with J gene TRBJ2-1; D call uncertain. The CDR3 totals 14 residues. V was clipped by 8 bases and J by 3 bases, with 17 bases between them. Germline CDR1 and CDR2: DFQATT and SNEGSKA (reference sequence). CDR3 in DNA: TGCAGTCCCGCGGATGGGCTGGGCTACAATGAGCAGTTCTTC. Translation: CSPADGLGYNEQFF.

This CDR3 is CASSLFTELNEQFF. The CDR3 nucleotides are TGTGCCAGCAGTTTATTCACAGAGCTTAATGAGCAGTTCTTC. V is TRBV12-3 or TRBV12-4 and J is TRBJ2-1; D remains unclear. The V gene lost 2 bases and the J gene lost 7 bases, with 12 bases spanning the gap. The CDR3 has 14 residues.

This chain uses TRBV24-1 with TRBJ2-1; maybe TRBD1 (6 bases). The V and J ends lost 4 bases and 4 bases respectively, with 19 bases between them. CDR3 size: 17 residues. Germline-derived CDR1 and CDR2 are KGHDR and SFDVKD. The CDR3 bases are TGTGCCACCAGTGAGGGGGCCGCCAGGGTAGGGTACAATGAGCAGTTCTTC. Its translation is CATSEGAARVGYNEQFF.

The chain couples TRBV10-3 to TRBJ2-1; a weak D match, TRBD2 (5 bases). V was pared by 2 bases and J by 2 bases, with 10 bases between. Germline V gene lookup returns CDR1 ENHRY and CDR2 SYGVKD. The CDR3 extends over 15 amino acids. CDR3 amino acids: CAISEGSVTYNEQFF. The CDR3 DNA reads TGTGCCATCAGTGAGGGGAGCGTAACCTACAATGAGCAGTTCTTC.

This clonotype showed up many times. One junction end disagrees with the germline gene, perhaps due to a read error. This chain links TRBV15 with TRBJ2-1, with TRBD1 matching 8 bases. This CDR3 has 15 amino acids. In germline, CDR1 is LNHNV, CDR2 YYDKDF (reference sequence). The CDR3: CATSRDIGQGAIQIF. CDR3 coding DNA: TGTGCCACCAGCAGAGATATCGGGCAGGGGGCGATTCAAATCTTC.

As concerns this clonotype: This may be a read error: a much more frequent sequence differs by one nucleotide. The chain carries TRBV6-1 and TRBJ2-1; D not resolved. The CDR3 totals 15 residues. The V gene's germline CDR1 is MNHNS and CDR2 SASEGT. CDR3: CASRPKFSSYNERFF. The CDR3 bases are TGTGCCAGCAGGCCTAAGTTCAGCTCCTACAATGAGCGGTTCTTC.